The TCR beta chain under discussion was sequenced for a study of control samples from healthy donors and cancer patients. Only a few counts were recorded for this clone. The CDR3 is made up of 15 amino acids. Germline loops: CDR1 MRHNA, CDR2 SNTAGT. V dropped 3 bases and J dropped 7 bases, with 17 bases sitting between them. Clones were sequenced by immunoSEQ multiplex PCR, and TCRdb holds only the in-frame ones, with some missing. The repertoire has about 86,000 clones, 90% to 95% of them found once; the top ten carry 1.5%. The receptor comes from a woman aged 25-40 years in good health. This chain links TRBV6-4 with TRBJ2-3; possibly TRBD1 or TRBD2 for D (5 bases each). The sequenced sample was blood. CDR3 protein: CASSENGGTPNTQYF. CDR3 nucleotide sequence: TGTGCCAGCAGTGAAAATGGGGGTACTCCCAATACGCAGTATTTT.